The 13 T cell receptor beta chains below were found in one sample sequenced in a study of shared clonotypes between healthy human individuals (TCRdb year 2020). For the CD8 naive samples, CD45RO-negative cells were positively selected for CCR7, yielding a CD45RA+CCR7+ population from which TemRA cells were excluded. The library was prepared using the immunoSEQ multiplex PCR assay. Sourced from immuneACCESS, this table was stored by TCRdb with only in-frame sequences that have V and J called. A share of the clones is absent; for the studies checked, an unresolved V gene accounts for under half, and the remainder has no known explanation. This sample lists roughly 2.1 million clones; 93% were detected once. The ten largest clonotypes hold approximately 1.7% of the sample. The sample was naive CD8+ T cells from PBMCs. Read against the paper, the sample's cell subset or site label means: CD45RA+CCR7+. The receptor source for this set is a man aged 18 to 35 in good health. Some clones in this sample may be carry-over from other donors' samples.

The chain employs TRBV6-5 and TRBJ1-5; 9 nucleotides align to TRBD1. The V gene's germline CDR1 is MNHEY and CDR2 SVGAGI. The CDR3 is 14 residues long. The V gene end was trimmed by 5 bases and the J gene end by 5 bases; junction bases not matched to a gene: 4. The chain's CDR3 is CASSHRQGDQPQHF. The CDR3 DNA sequence: TGTGCCAGCAGTCACCGACAGGGGGATCAGCCCCAGCATTTT.

This clone has just a few counts. This chain joins TRBV30 and TRBJ1-5, with a tentative D call TRBD1 (5 bases). The germline V gene has CDR1 GTSNPN and CDR2 SVGIG (reference sequence). CDR3 length: 13 residues. V was pared by 3 bases and J by 7 bases, with 13 bases between. The CDR3 here is CAWRGVGEQPQHF. The CDR3 DNA sequence: TGTGCCTGGAGGGGGGTTGGGGAGCAGCCCCAGCATTTT.

The chain combines TRBV5-6 with TRBJ1-1; 7 bases agree with TRBD1. Germline CDR1 is SGHDT and CDR2 is YYEEEE. V was clipped by 4 bases and J by 6 bases; unmatched bases: 9. This CDR3 contains 14 residues. As DNA, the CDR3 is TGTGCCAGCAGCCCGGCGGCAGGGGGGCCTGAAGCTTTCTTT. The encoded protein is CASSPAAGGPEAFF.

The chain recombines TRBV11-2 with TRBJ1-5, with TRBD1 matching 10 bases. J lost 5 bases, V lost 4 bases, and 11 bases had no gene match. CDR3 length: 17 amino acids. Germline V gene sequence: CDR1 SGHAT, CDR2 FQNNGV. CDR3 in DNA: TGTGCCAGCAGCTCCCGCGCCGGACAGGGGGTGTATCAGCCCCAGCATTTT. The encoded protein is CASSSRAGQGVYQPQHF.

The chain couples TRBV27 to TRBJ1-5; D perhaps matches TRBD1 (5 bases). CDR3 length: 14 residues. The germline V gene encodes CDR1 MNHEY and CDR2 SMNVEV (reference sequence). V was clipped by 6 bases and J by 0 bases, with 9 bases between them. The DNA for the CDR3 is TGTGCCAGCAGAGGGGCGCCTAGCAATCAGCCCCAGCATTTT. Amino acids: CASRGAPSNQPQHF.

This chain joins TRBV29-1 and TRBJ2-2, with TRBD2 identical over 7 bases. CDR3 length equals 16 residues. J lost 5 bases, V lost 2 bases, and 11 bases had no gene match. Germline lookup yields CDR1 SQVTM and CDR2 ANQGSEA. The CDR3 is CSVEHPNGGGTGELFF. CDR3 in DNA: TGCAGCGTTGAACACCCTAATGGGGGGGGTACCGGGGAGCTGTTTTTT.

The sample holds one count of this clone. The chain has TRBV4-1 and TRBJ2-7, with D perhaps matching TRBD2 (5 bases). Germline V lookup: CDR1 MGHRA, CDR2 YSYEKL. With 1 base removed from V and 0 bases from J, the gap between germline ends came to 10 bases. This CDR3 contains 15 residues. The CDR3 here is CASSQGGRGSYEQYF. CDR3 DNA sequence: TGCGCCAGCAGCCAAGGCGGCCGGGGCTCCTACGAGCAGTACTTC.

The chain recombines TRBV4-3 with TRBJ2-5; 7 bases fit TRBD2. The CDR3 spans 17 residues. The germline V gene encodes CDR1 LGHNA and CDR2 YSLEER. J was trimmed by 5 bases and V by 1 base; bases with no gene match: 13. CDR3 nucleotides: TGCGCCAGCAGCCAAGTCTTCACGGGAGGAGCTGCTGAGACCCAGTACTTC. Its translation: CASSQVFTGGAAETQYF.

This chain connects TRBV25-1 to TRBJ2-6; D gene unclear. This CDR3 has 16 residues. Germline assignment: CDR1 MGHDK and CDR2 SYGVNS. V lost 2 bases, J lost 0 bases, and 8 bases lay in between. The CDR3: CASSEGSLSGANVLTF. The DNA for the CDR3 is TGTGCCAGCAGTGAAGGGTCGCTCTCTGGGGCCAACGTCCTGACTTTC.

The chain links TRBV5-1 to TRBJ2-7, with D possibly TRBD2 on 5 matching bases. Trimming pared 0 bases from V and 6 bases from J, leaving 16 bases between. The CDR3 runs 15 residues. CDR1 and CDR2 (germline): SGHRS, YFSETQ. The CDR3 region is CASSLGGLPSGEQYF. CDR3 nucleotides: TGCGCCAGCAGCTTGGGCGGGCTCCCAAGCGGCGAGCAGTACTTC.

This chain uses TRBV19 with TRBJ2-4; D ambiguous. V lost 3 bases, J lost 0 bases, and 12 bases lay in between. The germline V gene encodes CDR1 LNHDA and CDR2 SQIVND (reference sequence). The length of the CDR3 is 16 residues. The CDR3 DNA reads TGTGCCAGTAGTATCTCGGCGCAAACAGCCAAAAACATTCAGTACTTC. It is translated as CASSISAQTAKNIQYF.

V usage is TRBV5-6 and J usage is TRBJ2-1, with 11 bases lining up with TRBD2. CDR3 length: 15 amino acids. V gave up 6 bases and J gave up 4 bases; unmatched junction bases: 6. Looked up from germline, CDR1 is SGHDT and CDR2 is YYEEEE. CDR3 in amino acids: CASIPGTSGYNEQFF. CDR3 sequence (DNA): TGTGCCAGCATCCCAGGGACTAGCGGTTACAATGAGCAGTTCTTC.

The chain carries TRBV10-3 and TRBJ1-1, with 8 nucleotides matching TRBD1. Germline V gene sequence: CDR1 ENHRY, CDR2 SYGVKD. CDR3 length: 12 amino acids. The V gene end was trimmed by 10 bases and the J gene end by 5 bases; junction bases not matched to a gene: 6. CDR3 residues: CATGQGLTEAFF. DNA for the CDR3: TGTGCCACCGGACAGGGTCTTACTGAAGCTTTCTTT.